This T cell receptor (beta chain) was identified in a study of HIV-infected patients and healthy controls. Reverse transcription used roughly 480 ng RNA and constant-region primers for alpha and beta. Using multiplexing indices, alpha and beta chain libraries were generated apart by chain-specific third strand synthesis. MiXCR, run by TCRdb on the 5' RACE reads, gives a single entry per CDR3 protein. The table shows approximately 9,600 distinct CDR3 sequences, with about 5% occurring only once. General observations from the study: HIV+ repertoires were severely depleted of MAIT alpha-chain CDR3s, unlike healthy controls.

Trimming left V 5 bases short and J 0 bases short, with 13 bases between. The CDR3 totals 16 residues. Germline assignment: CDR1 PRHDT and CDR2 FYEKMQ (reference sequence). This clonotype was seen at least ten times. The antigen is unknown. No cell fractionation was done, so the repertoire covers all unsorted peripheral blood T cells. The chain links TRBV13 to TRBJ2-2; D call uncertain. Specimen: blood, collected before antiretroviral therapy. The sequence came from an adult with HIV infection. The CDR3 protein is CASSPTWSSNTGELFF. CDR3 coding DNA: TGTGCCAGCAGCCCGACGTGGAGCTCGAACACCGGGGAGCTGTTTTTT.